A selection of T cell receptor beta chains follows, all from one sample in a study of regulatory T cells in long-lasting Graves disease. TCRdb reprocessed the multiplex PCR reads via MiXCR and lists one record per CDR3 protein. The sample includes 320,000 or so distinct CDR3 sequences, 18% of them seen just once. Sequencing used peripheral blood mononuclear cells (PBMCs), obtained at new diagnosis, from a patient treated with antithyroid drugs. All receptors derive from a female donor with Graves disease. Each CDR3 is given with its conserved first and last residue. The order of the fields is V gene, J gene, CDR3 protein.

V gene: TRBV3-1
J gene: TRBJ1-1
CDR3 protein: CASTKGRMNTEAFF

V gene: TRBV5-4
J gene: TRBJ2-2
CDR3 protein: CASTSNSRGTGELFF

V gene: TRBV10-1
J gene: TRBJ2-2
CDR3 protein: CASSESGTPRDTGELFF

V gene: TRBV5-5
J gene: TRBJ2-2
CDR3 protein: CASSRTGVNTGELFF

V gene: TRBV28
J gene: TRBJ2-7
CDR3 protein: CASSLSPGGREQYF

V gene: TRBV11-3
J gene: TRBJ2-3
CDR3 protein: CASSLPPLQGRDTQYF

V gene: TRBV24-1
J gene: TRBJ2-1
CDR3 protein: CATSDSANPGSLEEQFF

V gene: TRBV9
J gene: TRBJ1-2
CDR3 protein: CASRQGAVRWNYGYTF

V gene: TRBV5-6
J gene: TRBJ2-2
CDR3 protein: CASSLGGLTGELFF

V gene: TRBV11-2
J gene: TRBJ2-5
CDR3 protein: CASSARTAAQETQYF

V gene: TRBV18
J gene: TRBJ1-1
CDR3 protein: CASSRDRDVANTEAFF

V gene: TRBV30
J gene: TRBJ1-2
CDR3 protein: CAWGDRERNGYTF

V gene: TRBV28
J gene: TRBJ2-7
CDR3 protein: CASSRFPHEQYF

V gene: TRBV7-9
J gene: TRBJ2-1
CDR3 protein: CASSLARVQGEPGPLF

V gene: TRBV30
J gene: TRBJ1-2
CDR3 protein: CAWRDLGGYTF

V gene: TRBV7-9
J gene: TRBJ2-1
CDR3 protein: CASSLRWTSGNNEQFF

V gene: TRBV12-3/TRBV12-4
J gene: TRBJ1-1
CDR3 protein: CASSSIRGNTEAFF

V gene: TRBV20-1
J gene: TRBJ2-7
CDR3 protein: CSASGVAGVGYEQYF

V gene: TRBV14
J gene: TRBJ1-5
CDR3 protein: CASSPKGGSGSNQPQHF

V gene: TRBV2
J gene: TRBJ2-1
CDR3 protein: CASWAASGYNEQFF

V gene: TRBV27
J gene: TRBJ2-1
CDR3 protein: CASRWSGRPSSYNEQFF

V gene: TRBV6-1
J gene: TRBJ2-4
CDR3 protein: CASTDSRAKNIQYF

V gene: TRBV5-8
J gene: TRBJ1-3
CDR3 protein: CASSLRGIRRNTIYF

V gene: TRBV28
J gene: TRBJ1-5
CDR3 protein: CASRPHNSNQPQHF